The present T cell receptor beta chain was sequenced within a study of T cells after somatic rescue of genetic block. Germline trimming cut 3 bases from V and 5 bases from J; bases unmatched to any gene: 6. Germline V gives CDR1 SGHDT, CDR2 YYEEEE. This CDR3 has 15 residues. TCRdb keeps only in-frame clones here, not all; method: immunoSEQ multiplex PCR. Of some 70,000 clones listed, roughly 93% were seen once; the top ten hold about 3%. The TCR was taken from a man aged 30 to 45. The specimen was peripheral blood mononuclear cells (PBMCs). This chain joins TRBV5-6 and TRBJ2-5; 11 bases match TRBD1. Written as DNA, the CDR3 is TGTGCCAGCAGCTACCGGACAGGGGGCGCCGAGACCCAGTACTTC. Translating it yields CASSYRTGGAETQYF.